The rows below give T cell receptor beta chains drawn from one sample of a study of T-cell memory formation after mild COVID-19. Using its own MiXCR run on the 5' RACE reads, TCRdb lists one record per CDR3 protein. The table has roughly 250,000 distinct CDR3 sequences, roughly 15% seen once. The sample consisted of PBMCs or a T cell subset sorted from them (not recorded which). Every receptor here comes from a man aged 18 to 30 who had mild COVID-19 (a few samples of this study predate the infection). Cell type and time point are not known. Each CDR3 is given with its conserved first and last residue. The D gene is left open where the match is weak. Expanded clones get a size class; other rows say once, few or many, or leave the size out.

v_call: TRBV5-1; j_call: TRBJ1-1; clone_size: -; d_call: -; cdr3_aa: CASSFSQGTEAFF; cdr3_nt: TGCGCCAGCAGCTTCAGCCAGGGCACTGAAGCTTTCTTT
v_call: TRBV10-3; j_call: TRBJ1-2; clone_size: few; d_call: -; cdr3_aa: CAIRGRTDYGYTF; cdr3_nt: TGTGCCATCAGGGGTCGGACAGACTATGGCTACACCTTC
v_call: TRBV20-1; j_call: TRBJ1-1; clone_size: few; d_call: -; cdr3_aa: CSASRGNMNTEAFF; cdr3_nt: TGCAGTGCTTCAAGAGGGAACATGAACACTGAAGCTTTCTTT
v_call: TRBV11-2; j_call: TRBJ1-2; clone_size: few; d_call: -; cdr3_aa: CASSRPGYGYTF; cdr3_nt: TGTGCCAGCAGCCGGCCGGGGTATGGCTACACCTTC
v_call: TRBV20-1; j_call: TRBJ2-2; clone_size: few; d_call: TRBD1; cdr3_aa: CSVPARQGVDTGELFF; cdr3_nt: TGCAGTGTCCCGGCACGCCAGGGGGTGGATACCGGGGAGCTGTTTTTT
v_call: TRBV20-1; j_call: TRBJ2-1; clone_size: few; d_call: TRBD2; cdr3_aa: CSANGLAGYNEQFF; cdr3_nt: TGCAGTGCTAACGGACTAGCGGGGTACAATGAGCAGTTCTTC
v_call: TRBV20-1; j_call: TRBJ1-6; clone_size: -; d_call: TRBD1; cdr3_aa: CSARAQGALYNSPLHF; cdr3_nt: TGCAGTGCTAGAGCCCAGGGGGCTCTCTATAATTCACCCCTCCACTTT
v_call: TRBV7-2; j_call: TRBJ1-1; clone_size: few; d_call: TRBD1; cdr3_aa: CASSLNRGGNTEAFF; cdr3_nt: TGTGCCAGCAGCTTAAACAGGGGGGGGAACACTGAAGCTTTCTTT
v_call: TRBV4-3; j_call: TRBJ2-3; clone_size: few; d_call: -; cdr3_aa: CASSQDARGGTDTQYF; cdr3_nt: TGCGCCAGCAGCCAAGATGCCAGGGGAGGGACGGATACGCAGTATTTT
v_call: TRBV7-2; j_call: TRBJ2-6; clone_size: -; d_call: -; cdr3_aa: CASSVDGSSGANVLTF; cdr3_nt: TGTGCCAGCAGCGTCGACGGGAGCTCTGGGGCCAACGTCCTGACTTTC
v_call: TRBV18; j_call: TRBJ2-3; clone_size: -; d_call: -; cdr3_aa: CASPLPDTQYF; cdr3_nt: TGTGCCAGCCCTTTACCAGATACGCAGTATTTT
v_call: TRBV10-1; j_call: TRBJ1-1; clone_size: -; d_call: -; cdr3_aa: CASSERHTEAFF; cdr3_nt: TGCGCCAGCAGTGAGAGACACACTGAAGCTTTCTTT
v_call: TRBV6-6; j_call: TRBJ1-3; clone_size: -; d_call: -; cdr3_aa: CASSYRLGGSSGNTIYF; cdr3_nt: TGTGCCAGCAGTTACCGCCTCGGGGGGAGCTCTGGAAACACCATATATTTT
v_call: TRBV5-1; j_call: TRBJ2-3; clone_size: -; d_call: -; cdr3_aa: CASSFGGVADTQYF; cdr3_nt: TGCGCCAGCAGCTTTGGCGGGGTGGCAGATACGCAGTATTTT
v_call: TRBV15; j_call: TRBJ2-7; clone_size: few; d_call: -; cdr3_aa: CATSRDTTPGEQYF; cdr3_nt: TGTGCCACCAGCAGAGACACAACTCCAGGCGAGCAGTACTTC
v_call: TRBV4-3; j_call: TRBJ2-5; clone_size: -; d_call: -; cdr3_aa: CASSQVGGETQYF; cdr3_nt: TGCGCCAGCAGCCAGGTCGGTGGAGAGACCCAGTACTTC
v_call: TRBV7-2; j_call: TRBJ2-5; clone_size: -; d_call: -; cdr3_aa: CASSTGRKETQYF; cdr3_nt: TGTGCCAGCAGCACCGGGCGAAAAGAGACCCAGTACTTC
v_call: TRBV6-2/TRBV6-3; j_call: TRBJ2-6; clone_size: -; d_call: TRBD1; cdr3_aa: CASSQDRGSSGANVLTF; cdr3_nt: TGTGCCAGCAGCCAGGACAGGGGAAGCTCTGGGGCCAACGTCCTGACTTTC
v_call: TRBV18; j_call: TRBJ2-5; clone_size: -; d_call: TRBD1; cdr3_aa: CASSLGQGEGETQYF; cdr3_nt: TGTGCCAGCTCACTGGGACAGGGTGAGGGAGAGACCCAGTACTTC
v_call: TRBV5-5; j_call: TRBJ2-5; clone_size: -; d_call: -; cdr3_aa: CASSSQQGRRETQYF; cdr3_nt: TGTGCCAGCAGCTCACAACAGGGACGGCGGGAGACCCAGTACTTC
v_call: TRBV11-2; j_call: TRBJ2-5; clone_size: -; d_call: TRBD2; cdr3_aa: CASSLVATSGGTQYF; cdr3_nt: TGTGCCAGCAGCTTAGTTGCGACTAGCGGGGGGACCCAGTACTTC
v_call: TRBV6-6; j_call: TRBJ2-7; clone_size: -; d_call: -; cdr3_aa: CASSSHRERYEQYF; cdr3_nt: TGTGCCAGCAGTTCCCACAGGGAGCGCTACGAGCAGTACTTC
v_call: TRBV20-1; j_call: TRBJ1-3; clone_size: -; d_call: -; cdr3_aa: CSARDGIGDTIYF; cdr3_nt: TGCAGTGCTAGAGACGGAATTGGTGACACCATATATTTT
v_call: TRBV5-6; j_call: TRBJ2-3; clone_size: few; d_call: -; cdr3_aa: CASSLLGAQIHRDTQYF; cdr3_nt: TGTGCCAGCAGCCTCCTAGGAGCACAGATTCACAGGGATACGCAGTATTTT
v_call: TRBV20-1; j_call: TRBJ1-6; clone_size: few; d_call: -; cdr3_aa: CSARIPKGGTSPLHF; cdr3_nt: TGCAGTGCTAGAATCCCAAAAGGGGGGACGTCACCCCTCCACTTT
v_call: TRBV4-2; j_call: TRBJ2-3; clone_size: many; d_call: -; cdr3_aa: CASSQLGWVAERNKNTDTQYF; cdr3_nt: TGTGCCAGCAGCCAATTGGGGTGGGTAGCTGAGCGGAACAAGAACACAGATACGCAGTATTTT
v_call: TRBV7-2; j_call: TRBJ2-2; clone_size: -; d_call: -; cdr3_aa: CASSLGPSTGELFF; cdr3_nt: TGTGCCAGCAGCTTAGGACCGAGCACCGGGGAGCTGTTTTTT
v_call: TRBV20-1; j_call: TRBJ1-2; clone_size: many; d_call: -; cdr3_aa: CSAREGGRNYGYTF; cdr3_nt: TGCAGTGCCCGGGAGGGGGGTCGAAACTATGGCTACACCTTC